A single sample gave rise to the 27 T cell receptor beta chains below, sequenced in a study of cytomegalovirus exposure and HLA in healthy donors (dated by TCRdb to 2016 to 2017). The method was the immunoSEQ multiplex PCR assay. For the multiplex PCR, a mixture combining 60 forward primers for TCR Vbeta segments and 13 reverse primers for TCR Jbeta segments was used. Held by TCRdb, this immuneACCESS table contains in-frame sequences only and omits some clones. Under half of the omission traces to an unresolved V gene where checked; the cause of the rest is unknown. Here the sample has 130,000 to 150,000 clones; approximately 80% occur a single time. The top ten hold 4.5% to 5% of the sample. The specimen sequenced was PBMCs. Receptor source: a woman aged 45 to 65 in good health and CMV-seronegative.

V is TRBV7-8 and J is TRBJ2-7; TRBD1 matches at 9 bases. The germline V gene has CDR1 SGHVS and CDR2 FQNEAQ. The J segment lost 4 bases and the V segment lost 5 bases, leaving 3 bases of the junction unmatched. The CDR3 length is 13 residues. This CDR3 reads CASSPGQGYEQYF. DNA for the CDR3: TGTGCCAGCAGCCCAGGACAGGGGTACGAGCAGTACTTC.

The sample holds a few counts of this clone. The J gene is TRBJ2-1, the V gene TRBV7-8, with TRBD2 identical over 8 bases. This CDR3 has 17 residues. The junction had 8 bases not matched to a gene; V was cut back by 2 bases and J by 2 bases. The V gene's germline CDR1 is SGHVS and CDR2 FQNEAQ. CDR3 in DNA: TGTGCCAGCAGCTTACGAATAAGCGGGGGCACCTACAATGAGCAGTTCTTC. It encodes CASSLRISGGTYNEQFF.

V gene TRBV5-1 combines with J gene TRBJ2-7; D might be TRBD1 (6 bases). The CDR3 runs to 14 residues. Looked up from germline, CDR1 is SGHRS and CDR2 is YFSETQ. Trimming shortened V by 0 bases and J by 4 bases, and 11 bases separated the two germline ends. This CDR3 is CASSLDRVEYEQYF. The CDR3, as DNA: TGCGCCAGCAGCTTGGACAGGGTGGAGTACGAGCAGTACTTC.

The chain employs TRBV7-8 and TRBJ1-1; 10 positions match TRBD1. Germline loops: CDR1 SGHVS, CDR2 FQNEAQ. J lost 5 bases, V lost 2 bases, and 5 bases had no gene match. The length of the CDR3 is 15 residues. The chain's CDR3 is CASSLTGTGVTEAFF. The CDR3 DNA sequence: TGTGCCAGCAGCTTAACCGGGACAGGGGTGACTGAAGCTTTCTTT.

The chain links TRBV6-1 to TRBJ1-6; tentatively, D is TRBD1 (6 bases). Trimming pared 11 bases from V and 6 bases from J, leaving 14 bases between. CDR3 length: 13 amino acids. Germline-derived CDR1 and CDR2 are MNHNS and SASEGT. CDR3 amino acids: CAGTTGSNSPLHF. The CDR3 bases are TGTGCCGGCACCACAGGGAGTAATTCACCCCTCCACTTT.

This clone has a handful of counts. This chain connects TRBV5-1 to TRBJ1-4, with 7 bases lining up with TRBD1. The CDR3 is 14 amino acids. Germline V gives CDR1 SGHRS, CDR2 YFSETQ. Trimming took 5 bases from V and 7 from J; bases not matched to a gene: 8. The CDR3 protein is CASRLGQDGEKLFF. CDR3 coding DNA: TGCGCCAGCAGGTTAGGACAGGACGGTGAAAAACTGTTTTTT.

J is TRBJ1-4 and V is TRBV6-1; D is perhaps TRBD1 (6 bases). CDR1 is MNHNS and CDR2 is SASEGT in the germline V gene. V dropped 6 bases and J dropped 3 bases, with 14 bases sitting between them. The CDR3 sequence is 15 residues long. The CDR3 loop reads CASSVGTSANEKLFF. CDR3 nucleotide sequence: TGTGCCAGCAGCGTAGGGACAAGCGCTAATGAAAAACTGTTTTTT.

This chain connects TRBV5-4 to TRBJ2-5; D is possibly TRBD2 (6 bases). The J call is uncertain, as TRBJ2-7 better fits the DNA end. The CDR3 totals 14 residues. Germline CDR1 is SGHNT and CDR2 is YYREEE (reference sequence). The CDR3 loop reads CASSLRPSVYEQYF. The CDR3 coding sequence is TGTGCCAGCAGCTTGCGGCCTAGCGTCTACGAGCAGTACTTC.

The CDR3 nucleotides read TGCAGCGTCCAGGGACAGGGAAGTGGCTACACCTTC. Translating it yields CSVQGQGSGYTF. V usage is TRBV29-1 and J usage is TRBJ1-2; 9 nucleotides align to TRBD1. CDR1 is SQVTM, CDR2 ANQGSEA, per germline. This CDR3 spans 12 amino acids. V lost 6 bases, J lost 7 bases, and 6 bases stayed unmatched. The full variable domain, rest sourced from reference TRBV29-1 and TRBJ1-2, is SAVISQKPSRDICQRGTSLTIQCQVDSQVTMMFWYRQQPGQSLTLIATANQGSEATYESGFVIDKFPISRPNLTFSTLTVSNMSPEDSSIYLCSVQGQGSGYTFGSGTRLTVV.

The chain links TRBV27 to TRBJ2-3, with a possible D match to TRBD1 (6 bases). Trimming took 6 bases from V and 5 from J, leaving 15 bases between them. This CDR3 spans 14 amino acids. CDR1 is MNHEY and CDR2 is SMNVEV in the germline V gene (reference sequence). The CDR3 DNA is TGTGCCAGCAGCCCCCGGACAGTTGGAGATACGCAGTATTTT. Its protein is CASSPRTVGDTQYF.

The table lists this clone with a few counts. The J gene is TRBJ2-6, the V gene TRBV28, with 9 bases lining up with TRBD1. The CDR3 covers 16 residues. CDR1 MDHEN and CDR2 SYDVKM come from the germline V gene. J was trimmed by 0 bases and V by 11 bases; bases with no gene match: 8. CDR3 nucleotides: TGTGCCTCTCGGGACAGGGCTTTCTCTGGGGCCAACGTCCTGACTTTC. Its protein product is CASRDRAFSGANVLTF. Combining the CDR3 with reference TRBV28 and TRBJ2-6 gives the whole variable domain DVKVTQSSRYLVKRTGEKVFLECVQDMDHENMFWYRQDPGLGLRLIYFSYDVKMKEKGDIPEGYSVSREKKERFSLILESASTNQTSMYLCASRDRAFSGANVLTFGAGSRLTVL.

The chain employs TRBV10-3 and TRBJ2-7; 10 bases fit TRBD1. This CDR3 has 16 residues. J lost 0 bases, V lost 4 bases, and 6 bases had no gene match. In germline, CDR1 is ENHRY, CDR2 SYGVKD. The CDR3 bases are TGTGCCATCAGTGGGACAGGGGGGATCCTCTCCTACGAGCAGTACTTC. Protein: CAISGTGGILSYEQYF.

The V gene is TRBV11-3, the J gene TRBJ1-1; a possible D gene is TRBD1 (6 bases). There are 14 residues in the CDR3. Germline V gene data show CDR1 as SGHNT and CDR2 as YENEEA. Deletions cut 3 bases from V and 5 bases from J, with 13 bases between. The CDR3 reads CASSFRGQTTEAFF. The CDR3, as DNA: TGTGCCAGCAGCTTTAGAGGACAGACTACTGAAGCTTTCTTT.

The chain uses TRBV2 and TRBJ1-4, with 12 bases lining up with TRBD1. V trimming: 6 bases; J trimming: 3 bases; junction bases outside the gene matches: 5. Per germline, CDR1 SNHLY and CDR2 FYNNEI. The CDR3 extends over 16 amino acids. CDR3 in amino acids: CASRRGQGASNEKLFF. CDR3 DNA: TGTGCCAGCAGGCGGGGACAGGGGGCCTCTAATGAAAAACTGTTTTTT. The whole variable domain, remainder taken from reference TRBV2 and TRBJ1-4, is EPEVTQTPSHQVTQMGQEVILRCVPISNHLYFYWYRQILGQKVEFLVSFYNNEISEKSEIFDDQFSVERPDGSNFTLKIRSTKLEDSAMYFCASRRGQGASNEKLFFGSGTQLSVL.

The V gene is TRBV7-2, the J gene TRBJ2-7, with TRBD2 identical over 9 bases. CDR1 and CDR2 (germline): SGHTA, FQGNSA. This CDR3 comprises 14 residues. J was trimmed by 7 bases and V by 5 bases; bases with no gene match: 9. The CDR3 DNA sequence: TGTGCCAGCAGCCGCCTAGCGGGGCGAACAGAGCAGTACTTC. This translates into CASSRLAGRTEQYF. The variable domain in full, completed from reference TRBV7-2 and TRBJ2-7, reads GAGVSQSPSNKVTEKGKDVELRCDPISGHTALYWYRQSLGQGLEFLIYFQGNSAPDKSGLPSDRFSAERTGGSVSTLTIQRTQQEDSAVYLCASSRLAGRTEQYFGPGTRLTVT.

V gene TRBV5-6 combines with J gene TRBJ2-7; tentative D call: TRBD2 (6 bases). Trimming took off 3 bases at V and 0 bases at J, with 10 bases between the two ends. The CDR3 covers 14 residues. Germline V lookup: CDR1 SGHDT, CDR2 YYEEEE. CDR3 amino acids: CASSSPGSSYEQYF. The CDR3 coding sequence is TGTGCCAGCAGCTCGCCCGGGAGCTCCTACGAGCAGTACTTC.

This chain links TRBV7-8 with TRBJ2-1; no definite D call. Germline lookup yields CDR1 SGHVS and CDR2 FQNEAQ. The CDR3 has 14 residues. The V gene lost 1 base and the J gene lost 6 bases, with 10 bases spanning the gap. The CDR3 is CASSLVRDFNEQFF. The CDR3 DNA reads TGTGCCAGCAGCTTAGTTCGCGATTTCAATGAGCAGTTCTTC.

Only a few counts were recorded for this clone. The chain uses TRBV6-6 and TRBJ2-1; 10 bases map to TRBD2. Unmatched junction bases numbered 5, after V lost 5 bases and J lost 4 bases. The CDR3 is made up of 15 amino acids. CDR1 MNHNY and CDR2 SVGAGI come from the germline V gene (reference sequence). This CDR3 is CASSRLAGAYNEQFF. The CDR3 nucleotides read TGTGCCAGCAGTCGGCTAGCGGGGGCTTACAATGAGCAGTTCTTC.

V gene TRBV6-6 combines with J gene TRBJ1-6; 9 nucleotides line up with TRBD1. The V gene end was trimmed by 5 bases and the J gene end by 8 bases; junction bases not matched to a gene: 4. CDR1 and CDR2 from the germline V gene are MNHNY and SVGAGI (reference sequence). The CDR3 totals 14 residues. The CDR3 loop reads CASSGTGQDSPLHF. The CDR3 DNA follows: TGTGCCAGCAGTGGGACAGGGCAGGATTCACCCCTCCACTTT.

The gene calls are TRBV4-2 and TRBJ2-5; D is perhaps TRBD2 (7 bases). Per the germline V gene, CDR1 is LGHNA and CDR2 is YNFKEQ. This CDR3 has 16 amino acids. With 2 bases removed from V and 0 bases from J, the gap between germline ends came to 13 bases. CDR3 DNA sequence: TGTGCCAGCAGCCAAAGGGGGGGAGGGTACCAAGAGACCCAGTACTTC. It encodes CASSQRGGGYQETQYF.

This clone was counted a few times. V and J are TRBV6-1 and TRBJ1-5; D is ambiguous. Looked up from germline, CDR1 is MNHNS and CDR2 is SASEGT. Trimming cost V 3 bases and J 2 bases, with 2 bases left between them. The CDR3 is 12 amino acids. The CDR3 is CASSDGNQPQHF. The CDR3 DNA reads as TGTGCCAGCAGTGACGGCAATCAGCCCCAGCATTTT.

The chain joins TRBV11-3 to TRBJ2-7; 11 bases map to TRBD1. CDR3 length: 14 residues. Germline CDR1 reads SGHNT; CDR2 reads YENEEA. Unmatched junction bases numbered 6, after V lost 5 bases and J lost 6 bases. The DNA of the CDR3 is TGTGCCAGCAGCAAGGACAGGGGGCACGGCGAGCAGTACTTC. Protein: CASSKDRGHGEQYF.

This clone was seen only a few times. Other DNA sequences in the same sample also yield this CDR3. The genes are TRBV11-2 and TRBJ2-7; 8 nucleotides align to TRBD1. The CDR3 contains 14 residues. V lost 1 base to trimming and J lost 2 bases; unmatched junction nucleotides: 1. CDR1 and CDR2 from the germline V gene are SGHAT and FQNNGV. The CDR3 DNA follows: TGTGCCAGCAGCTTAGGACAGGGGACCTACGAGCAGTACTTC. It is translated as CASSLGQGTYEQYF.

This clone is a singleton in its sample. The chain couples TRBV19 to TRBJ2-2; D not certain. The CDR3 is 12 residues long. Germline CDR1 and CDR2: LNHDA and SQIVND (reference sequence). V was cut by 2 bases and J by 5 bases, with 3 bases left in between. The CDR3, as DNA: TGTGCCAGTAGTATACTAACCGGGGAGCTGTTTTTT. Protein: CASSILTGELFF.

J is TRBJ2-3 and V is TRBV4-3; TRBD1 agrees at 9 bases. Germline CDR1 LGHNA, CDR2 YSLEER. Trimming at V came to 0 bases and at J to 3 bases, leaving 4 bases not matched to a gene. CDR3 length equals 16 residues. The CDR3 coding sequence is TGCGCCAGCAGCCAAGACCCACAGGGGGCAACAGATACGCAGTATTTT. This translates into CASSQDPQGATDTQYF.

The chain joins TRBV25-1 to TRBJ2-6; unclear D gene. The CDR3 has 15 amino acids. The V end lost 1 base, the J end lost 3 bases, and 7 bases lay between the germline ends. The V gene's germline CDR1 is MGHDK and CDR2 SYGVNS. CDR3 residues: CASSEWSRGANVLTF. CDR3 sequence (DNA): TGTGCCAGCAGTGAATGGTCGCGTGGGGCCAACGTCCTGACTTTC. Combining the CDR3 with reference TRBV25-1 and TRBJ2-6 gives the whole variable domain EADIYQTPRYLVIGTGKKITLECSQTMGHDKMYWYQQDPGMELHLIHYSYGVNSTEKGDLSSESTVSRIRTEHFPLTLESARPSHTSQYLCASSEWSRGANVLTFGAGSRLTVL.

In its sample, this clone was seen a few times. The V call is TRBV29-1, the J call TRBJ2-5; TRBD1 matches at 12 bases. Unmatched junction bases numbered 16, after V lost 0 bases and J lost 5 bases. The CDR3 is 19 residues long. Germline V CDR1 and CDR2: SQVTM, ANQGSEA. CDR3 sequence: CSVEDGRGTGGVIIETQYF. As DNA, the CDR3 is TGCAGCGTTGAAGACGGTAGAGGGACAGGGGGCGTTATAATCGAGACCCAGTACTTC.